Described below is a single TCR beta chain sequence and its context. Naive CD4+ cells were sorted as CD4+CD8-CD45RO-CD45RA+; naive CD8+ as CD8+CD4-CD45RA+CD27bright. The data originate from a study of healthy donors' naive CD4 and CD8 T cells. TCR libraries were built from approximately 0.45 ug of total RNA by linear amplification. TCRdb recomputed calls from the reads with MiXCR, one row per CDR3 protein. The table includes about 180,000 distinct CDR3 sequences, about 70% detected once. V was clipped by 3 bases and J by 4 bases, with 10 bases between them. CDR3 length: 13 residues. Germline assignment: CDR1 LNHDA and CDR2 SQIVND (reference sequence).

The TCR originated in a pool of human donors in good health; the sample pools cells from several healthy donors. The chain employs TRBV19 and TRBJ2-7; no firm D call. The sequenced sample was naive CD4+ and CD8+ T cells sorted from blood, pooled from several donors. CDR3 DNA sequence: TGTGCCAGTAGTATCGACGGAGAATACGAGCAGTACTTC. It is translated as CASSIDGEYEQYF.